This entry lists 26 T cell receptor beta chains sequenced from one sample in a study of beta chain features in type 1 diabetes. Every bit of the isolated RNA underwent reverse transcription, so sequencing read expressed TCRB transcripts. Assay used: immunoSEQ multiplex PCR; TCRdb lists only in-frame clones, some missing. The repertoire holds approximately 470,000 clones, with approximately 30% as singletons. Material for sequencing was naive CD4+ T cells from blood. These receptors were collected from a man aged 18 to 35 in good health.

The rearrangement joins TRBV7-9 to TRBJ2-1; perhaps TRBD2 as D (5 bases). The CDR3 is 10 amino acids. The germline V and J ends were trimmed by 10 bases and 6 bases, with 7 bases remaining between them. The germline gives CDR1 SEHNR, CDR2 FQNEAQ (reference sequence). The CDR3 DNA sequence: TGTGCCACCGCGGGCAATGAGCAGTTCTTC. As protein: CATAGNEQFF.

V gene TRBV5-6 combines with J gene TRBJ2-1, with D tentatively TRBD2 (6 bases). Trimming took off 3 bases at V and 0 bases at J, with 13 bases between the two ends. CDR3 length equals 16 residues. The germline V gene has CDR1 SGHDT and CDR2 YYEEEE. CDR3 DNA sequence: TGTGCCAGCAGCTGGGGACTGGCGAGCTCCTACAATGAGCAGTTCTTC. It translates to CASSWGLASSYNEQFF.

The CDR3 spells CASSSGQATGEQYF. The CDR3 region has the DNA TGTGCCAGCAGCTCTGGACAGGCCACGGGGGAGCAGTACTTC. The chain recombines TRBV7-2 with TRBJ2-7, with TRBD1 matching 7 bases. From germline, CDR1 is SGHTA and CDR2 FQGNSA. The CDR3 contains 14 residues. The V and J ends lost 4 bases and 7 bases, in that order; junction bases with no gene match: 10.

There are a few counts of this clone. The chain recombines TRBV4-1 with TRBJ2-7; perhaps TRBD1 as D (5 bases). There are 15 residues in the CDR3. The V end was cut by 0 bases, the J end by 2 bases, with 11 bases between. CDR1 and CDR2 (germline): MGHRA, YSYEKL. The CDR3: CASSQDSGKAYEQYF. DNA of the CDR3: TGCGCCAGCAGCCAAGATTCAGGGAAAGCCTACGAGCAGTACTTC.

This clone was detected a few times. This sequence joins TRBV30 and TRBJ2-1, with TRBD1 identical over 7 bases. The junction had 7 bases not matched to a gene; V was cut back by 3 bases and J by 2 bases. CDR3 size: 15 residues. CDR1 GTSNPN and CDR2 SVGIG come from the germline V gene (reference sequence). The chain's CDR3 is CAWRPGQTAYNEQFF. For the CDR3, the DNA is TGTGCCTGGAGACCGGGACAGACCGCCTACAATGAGCAGTTCTTC.

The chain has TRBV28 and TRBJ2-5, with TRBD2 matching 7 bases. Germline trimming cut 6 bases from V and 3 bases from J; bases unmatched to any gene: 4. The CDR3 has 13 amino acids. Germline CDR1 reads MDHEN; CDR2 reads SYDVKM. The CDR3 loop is CASRGTMEETQYF. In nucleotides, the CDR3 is TGTGCCAGCAGAGGGACTATGGAAGAGACCCAGTACTTC.

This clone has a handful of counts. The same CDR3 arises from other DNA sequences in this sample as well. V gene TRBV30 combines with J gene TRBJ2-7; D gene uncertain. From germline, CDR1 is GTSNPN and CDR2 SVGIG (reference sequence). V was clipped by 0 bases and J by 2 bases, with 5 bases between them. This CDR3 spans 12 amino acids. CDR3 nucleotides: TGTGCCTGGAGTGTACAAGCCTACGAGCAGTACTTC. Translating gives CAWSVQAYEQYF. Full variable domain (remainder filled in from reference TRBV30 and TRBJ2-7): SQTIHQWPATLVQPVGSPLSLECTVEGTSNPNLYWYRQAAGRGLQLLFYSVGIGQISSEVPQNLSASRPQDRQFILSSKKLLLSDSGFYLCAWSVQAYEQYFGPGTRLTVT.

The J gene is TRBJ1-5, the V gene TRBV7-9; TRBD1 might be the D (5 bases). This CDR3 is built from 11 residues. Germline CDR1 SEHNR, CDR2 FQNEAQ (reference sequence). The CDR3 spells CAAGGVQPQHF. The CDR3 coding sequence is TGTGCAGCCGGGGGGGTTCAGCCCCAGCATTTT. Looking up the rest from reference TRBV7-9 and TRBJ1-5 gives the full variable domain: DTGVSQNPRHKITKRGQNVTFRCDPISEHNRLYWYRQTLGQGPEFLTYFQNEAQLEKSRLLSDRFSAERPKGSFSTLEIQRTEQGDSAMYLCAAGGVQPQHFGDGTRLSIL.

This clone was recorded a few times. For the CDR3, the DNA is TGTGCCTGGAGTCAAGCCGGACAGTCGGTACAGTTCTTC. Its translation: CAWSQAGQSVQFF. The J gene is TRBJ2-1, the V gene TRBV30, with D possibly TRBD1 on 6 matching bases. The V end was cut by 2 bases, the J end by 13 bases, with 18 bases between. This CDR3 is built from 13 residues. The germline V gene encodes CDR1 GTSNPN and CDR2 SVGIG (reference sequence).

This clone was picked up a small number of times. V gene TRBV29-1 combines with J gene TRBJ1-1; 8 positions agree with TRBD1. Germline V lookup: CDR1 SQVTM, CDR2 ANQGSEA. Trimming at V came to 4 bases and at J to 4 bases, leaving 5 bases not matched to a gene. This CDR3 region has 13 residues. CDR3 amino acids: CSVVRQGATEAFF. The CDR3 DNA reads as TGCAGCGTTGTAAGGCAGGGGGCCACTGAAGCTTTCTTT.

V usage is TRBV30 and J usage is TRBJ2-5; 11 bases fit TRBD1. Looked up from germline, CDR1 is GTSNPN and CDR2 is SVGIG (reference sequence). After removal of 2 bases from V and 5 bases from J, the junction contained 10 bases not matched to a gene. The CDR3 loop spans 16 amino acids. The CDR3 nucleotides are TGTGCCTGGAGTCCAACCGGGACAGGGGGTTCGGAGACCCAGTACTTC. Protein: CAWSPTGTGGSETQYF.

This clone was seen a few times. DNA of the CDR3: TGTGCCAGCAGCAGACTAGTACTCGAGCAGTACTTC. Amino acid sequence: CASSRLVLEQYF. This sequence joins TRBV2 and TRBJ2-5; tentative D call: TRBD2 (6 bases). The tail of the sequence fits TRBJ2-7 better, so the J call may be wrong. This CDR3 comprises 12 residues. Germline V lookup: CDR1 SNHLY, CDR2 FYNNEI.

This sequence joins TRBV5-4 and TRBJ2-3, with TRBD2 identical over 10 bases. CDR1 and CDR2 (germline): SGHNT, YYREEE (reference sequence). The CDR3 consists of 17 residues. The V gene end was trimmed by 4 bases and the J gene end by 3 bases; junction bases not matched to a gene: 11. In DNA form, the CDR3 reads TGTGCCAGCAGCCCTTTGTTGAAGCGGGAGGGGACAGATACGCAGTATTTT. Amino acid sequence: CASSPLLKREGTDTQYF.

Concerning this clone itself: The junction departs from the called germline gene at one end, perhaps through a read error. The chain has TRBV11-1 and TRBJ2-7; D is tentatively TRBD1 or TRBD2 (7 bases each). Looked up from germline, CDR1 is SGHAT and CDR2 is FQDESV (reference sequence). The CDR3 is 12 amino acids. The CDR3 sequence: CASSLAQGEGSF. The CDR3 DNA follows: TGTGCCAGCAGCTTAGCGCAGGGGGAGGGCAGTTTC. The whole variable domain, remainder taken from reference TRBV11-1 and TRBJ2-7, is EAEVAQSPRYKITEKSQAVAFWCDPISGHATLYWYRQILGQGPELLVQFQDESVVDDSQLPKDRFSAERLKGVDSTLKIQPAELGDSAMYLCASSLAQGEGSFGPGTRLTVT.

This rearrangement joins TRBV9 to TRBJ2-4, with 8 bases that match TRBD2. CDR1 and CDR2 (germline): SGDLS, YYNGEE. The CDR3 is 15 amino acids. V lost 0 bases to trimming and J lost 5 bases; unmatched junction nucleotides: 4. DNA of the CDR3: TGTGCCAGCAGCGTAGCGGGAGGGCCTCAAAACATTCAGTACTTC. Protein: CASSVAGGPQNIQYF.

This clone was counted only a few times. CDR3 sequence: CASSPSTADTQYF. The DNA for the CDR3 is TGTGCCAGCTCACCCTCAACAGCAGATACGCAGTATTTT. This sequence joins TRBV18 and TRBJ2-3, with D unclear. The V end lost 3 bases, the J end lost 4 bases, and 8 bases lay between the germline ends. Looked up from germline, CDR1 is KGHSH and CDR2 is LQKENI. The length of the CDR3 is 13 residues.

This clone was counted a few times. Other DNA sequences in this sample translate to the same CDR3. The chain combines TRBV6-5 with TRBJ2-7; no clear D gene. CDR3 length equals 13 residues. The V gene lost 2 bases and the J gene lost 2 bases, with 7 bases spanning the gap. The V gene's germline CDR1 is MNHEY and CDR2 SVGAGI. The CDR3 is CASSYGLAYEQYF. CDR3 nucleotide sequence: TGTGCCAGCAGTTACGGGCTGGCCTACGAGCAGTACTTC.

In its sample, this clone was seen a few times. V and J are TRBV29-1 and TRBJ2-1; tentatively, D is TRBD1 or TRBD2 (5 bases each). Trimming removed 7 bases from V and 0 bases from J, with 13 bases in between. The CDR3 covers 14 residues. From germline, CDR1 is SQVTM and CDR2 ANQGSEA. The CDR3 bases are TGCAGCGCCGTTGGGGGAGACTCCTACAATGAGCAGTTCTTC. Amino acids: CSAVGGDSYNEQFF.

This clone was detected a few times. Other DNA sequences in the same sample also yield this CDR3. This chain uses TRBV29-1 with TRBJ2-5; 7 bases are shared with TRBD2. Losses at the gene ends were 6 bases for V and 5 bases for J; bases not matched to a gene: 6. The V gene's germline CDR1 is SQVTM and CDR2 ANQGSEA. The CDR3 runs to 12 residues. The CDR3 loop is CSVVAGGETQYF. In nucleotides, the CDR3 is TGCAGCGTCGTCGCCGGGGGGGAGACCCAGTACTTC. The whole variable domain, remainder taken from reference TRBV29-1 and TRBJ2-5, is SAVISQKPSRDICQRGTSLTIQCQVDSQVTMMFWYRQQPGQSLTLIATANQGSEATYESGFVIDKFPISRPNLTFSTLTVSNMSPEDSSIYLCSVVAGGETQYFGPGTRLLVL.

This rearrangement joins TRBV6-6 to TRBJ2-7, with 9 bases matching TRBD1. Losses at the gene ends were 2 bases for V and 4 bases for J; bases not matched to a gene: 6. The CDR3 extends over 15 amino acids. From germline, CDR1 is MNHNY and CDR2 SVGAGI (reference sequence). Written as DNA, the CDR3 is TGTGCCAGCAGTTACCCGACAGGGGGATATTACGAGCAGTACTTC. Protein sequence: CASSYPTGGYYEQYF.

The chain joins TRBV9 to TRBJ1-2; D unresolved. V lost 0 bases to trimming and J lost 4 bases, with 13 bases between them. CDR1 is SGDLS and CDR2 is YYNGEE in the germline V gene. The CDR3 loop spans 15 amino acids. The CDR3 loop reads CASSVDPTPSYGYTF. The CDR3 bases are TGTGCCAGCAGCGTAGACCCGACGCCAAGCTATGGCTACACCTTC.

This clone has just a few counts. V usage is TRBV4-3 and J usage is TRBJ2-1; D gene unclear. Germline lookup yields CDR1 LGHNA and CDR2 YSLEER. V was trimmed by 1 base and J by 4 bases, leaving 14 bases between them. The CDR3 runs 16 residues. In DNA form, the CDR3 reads TGCGCCAGCAGCCAAGTAGGTGGGGTCCGTTACAATGAGCAGTTCTTC. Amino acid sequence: CASSQVGGVRYNEQFF.

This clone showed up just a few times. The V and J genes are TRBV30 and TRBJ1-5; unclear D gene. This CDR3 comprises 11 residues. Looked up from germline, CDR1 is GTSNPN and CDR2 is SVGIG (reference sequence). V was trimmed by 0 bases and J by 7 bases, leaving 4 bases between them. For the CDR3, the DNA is TGTGCCTGGAGTGTAACCCAGCCCCAGCATTTT. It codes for CAWSVTQPQHF.

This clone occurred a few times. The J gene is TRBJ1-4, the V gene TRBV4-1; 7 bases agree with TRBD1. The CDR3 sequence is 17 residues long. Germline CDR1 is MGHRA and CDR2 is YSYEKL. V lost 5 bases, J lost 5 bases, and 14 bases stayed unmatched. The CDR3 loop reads CASSGGRGGRNNEKLFF. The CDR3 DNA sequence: TGCGCCAGCAGCGGGGGGAGAGGGGGCAGAAACAATGAAAAACTGTTTTTT.

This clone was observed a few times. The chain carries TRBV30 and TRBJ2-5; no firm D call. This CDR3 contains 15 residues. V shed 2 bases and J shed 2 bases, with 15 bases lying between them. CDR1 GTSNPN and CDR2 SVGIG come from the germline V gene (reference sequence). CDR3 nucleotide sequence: TGTGCCTGGAGTCGGTTGGCAGGACCGCAAGAGACCCAGTACTTC. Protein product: CAWSRLAGPQETQYF.

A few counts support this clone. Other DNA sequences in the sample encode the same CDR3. CDR3 sequence: CAWSVRQGVTEAFF. Here the CDR3 DNA reads TGTGCCTGGAGTGTACGACAGGGAGTAACTGAAGCTTTCTTT. V gene TRBV30 combines with J gene TRBJ1-1, with 7 bases fitting TRBD1. This CDR3 spans 14 amino acids. The germline V gene has CDR1 GTSNPN and CDR2 SVGIG (reference sequence). V was clipped by 0 bases and J by 5 bases; unmatched bases: 6.